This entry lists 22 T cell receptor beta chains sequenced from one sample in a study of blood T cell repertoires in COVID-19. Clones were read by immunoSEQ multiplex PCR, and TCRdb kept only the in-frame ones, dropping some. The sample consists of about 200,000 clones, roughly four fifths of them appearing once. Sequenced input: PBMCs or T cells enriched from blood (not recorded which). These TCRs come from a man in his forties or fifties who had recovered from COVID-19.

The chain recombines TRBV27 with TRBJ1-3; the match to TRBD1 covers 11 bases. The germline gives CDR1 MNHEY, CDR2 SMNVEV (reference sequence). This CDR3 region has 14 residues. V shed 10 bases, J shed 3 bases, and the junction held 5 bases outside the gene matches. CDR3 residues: CATRDRGNGNTIYF. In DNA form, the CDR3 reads TGTGCCACCAGGGACAGGGGGAATGGAAACACCATATATTTT.

In DNA form, the CDR3 reads TGTGCCAGCAGCCAAGATACCGGGAGGCACAATGAGCAGTTCTTC. Amino acids: CASSQDTGRHNEQFF. The chain joins TRBV3-1 (or the pseudogene TRBV3-2) to TRBJ2-1, with 7 bases that match TRBD2. The CDR3 has 15 residues. The V and J ends lost 0 bases and 5 bases, in that order; junction bases with no gene match: 4. Germline assignment: CDR1 LGHDT and CDR2 YNNKEL (reference sequence).

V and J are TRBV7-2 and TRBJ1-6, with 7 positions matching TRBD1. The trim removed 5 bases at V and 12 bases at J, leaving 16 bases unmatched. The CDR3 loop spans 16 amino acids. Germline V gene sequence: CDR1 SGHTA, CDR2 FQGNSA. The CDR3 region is CASSPMILPGQVPLHF. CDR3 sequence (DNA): TGTGCCAGCAGCCCCATGATACTCCCCGGACAGGTACCCCTCCACTTT.

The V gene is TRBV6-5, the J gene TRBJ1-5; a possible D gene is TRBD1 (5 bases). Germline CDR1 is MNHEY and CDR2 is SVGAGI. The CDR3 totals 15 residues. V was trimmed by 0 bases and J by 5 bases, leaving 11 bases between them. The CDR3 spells CASSYSAWGDQPQHF. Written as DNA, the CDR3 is TGTGCCAGCAGTTACTCCGCATGGGGCGATCAGCCCCAGCATTTT.

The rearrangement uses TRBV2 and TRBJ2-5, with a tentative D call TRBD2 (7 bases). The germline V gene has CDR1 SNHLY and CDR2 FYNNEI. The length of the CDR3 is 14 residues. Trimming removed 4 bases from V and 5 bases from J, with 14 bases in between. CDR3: CASSVGGAGETQYF. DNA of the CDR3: TGTGCCAGCAGTGTTGGGGGGGCTGGCGAGACCCAGTACTTC.

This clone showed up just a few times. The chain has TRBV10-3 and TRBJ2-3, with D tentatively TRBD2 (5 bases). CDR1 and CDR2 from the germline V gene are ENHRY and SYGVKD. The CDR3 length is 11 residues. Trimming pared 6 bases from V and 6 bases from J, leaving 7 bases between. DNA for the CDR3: TGTGCCATCAGGAGGGAGGATACGCAGTATTTT. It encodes CAIRREDTQYF.

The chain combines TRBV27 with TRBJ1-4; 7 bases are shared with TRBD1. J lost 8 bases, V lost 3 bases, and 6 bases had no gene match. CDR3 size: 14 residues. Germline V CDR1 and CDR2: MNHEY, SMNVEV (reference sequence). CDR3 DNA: TGTGCCAGCAGTTTTAAGGGGGCGGGGGAAAAACTGTTTTTT. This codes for CASSFKGAGEKLFF. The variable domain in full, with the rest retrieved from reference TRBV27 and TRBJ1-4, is EAQVTQNPRYLITVTGKKLTVTCSQNMNHEYMSWYRQDPGLGLRQIYYSMNVEVTDKGDVPEGYKVSRKEKRNFPLILESPSPNQTSLYFCASSFKGAGEKLFFGSGTQLSVL.

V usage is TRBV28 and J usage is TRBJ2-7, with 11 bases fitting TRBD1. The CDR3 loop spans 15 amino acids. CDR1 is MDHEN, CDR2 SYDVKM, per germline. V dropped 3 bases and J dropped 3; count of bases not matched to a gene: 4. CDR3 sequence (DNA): TGTGCCAGCAGTTTCACGGGGACAGGGGGCTACGAGCAGTACTTC. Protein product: CASSFTGTGGYEQYF. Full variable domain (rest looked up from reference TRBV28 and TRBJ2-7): DVKVTQSSRYLVKRTGEKVFLECVQDMDHENMFWYRQDPGLGLRLIYFSYDVKMKEKGDIPEGYSVSREKKERFSLILESASTNQTSMYLCASSFTGTGGYEQYFGPGTRLTVT.

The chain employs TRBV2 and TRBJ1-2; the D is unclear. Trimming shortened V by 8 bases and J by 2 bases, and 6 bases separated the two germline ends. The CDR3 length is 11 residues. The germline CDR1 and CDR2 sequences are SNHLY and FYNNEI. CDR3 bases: TGTGCCAGCGAGGGAAACTATGGCTACACCTTC. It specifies CASEGNYGYTF.

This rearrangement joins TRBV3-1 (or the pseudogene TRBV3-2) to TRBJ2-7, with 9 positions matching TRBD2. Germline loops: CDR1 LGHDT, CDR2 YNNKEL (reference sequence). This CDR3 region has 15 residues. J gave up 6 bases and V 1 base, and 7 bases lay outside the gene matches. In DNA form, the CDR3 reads TGTGCCAGCAGCCAAGGGGTAGCGGGAGCCTTCGAGCAGTACTTC. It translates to CASSQGVAGAFEQYF.

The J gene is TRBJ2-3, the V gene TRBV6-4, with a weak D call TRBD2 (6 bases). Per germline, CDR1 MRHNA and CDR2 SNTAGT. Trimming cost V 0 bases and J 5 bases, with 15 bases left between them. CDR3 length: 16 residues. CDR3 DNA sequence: TGTGCCAGCAGTGACTCGAAGACTAGTTCTTTAGATACGCAGTATTTT. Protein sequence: CASSDSKTSSLDTQYF.

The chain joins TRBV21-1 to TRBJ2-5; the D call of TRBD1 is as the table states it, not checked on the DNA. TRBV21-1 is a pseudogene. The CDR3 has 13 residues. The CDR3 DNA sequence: TGTGCCAGCAGTGGACAGGGGGCCGAGACCCAGTACTTC. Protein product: CASSGQGAETQYF.

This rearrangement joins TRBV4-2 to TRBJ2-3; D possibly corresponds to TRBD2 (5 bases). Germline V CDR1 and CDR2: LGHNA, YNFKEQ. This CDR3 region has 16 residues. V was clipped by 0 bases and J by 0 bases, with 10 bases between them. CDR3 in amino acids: CASSQDGAASTDTQYF. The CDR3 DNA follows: TGTGCCAGCAGCCAAGATGGAGCGGCTAGCACAGATACGCAGTATTTT.

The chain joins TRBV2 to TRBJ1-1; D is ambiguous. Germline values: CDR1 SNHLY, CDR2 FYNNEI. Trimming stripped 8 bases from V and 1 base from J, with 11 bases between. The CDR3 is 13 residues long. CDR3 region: CASHSNRNTEAFF. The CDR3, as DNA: TGTGCCAGCCACTCGAACCGGAACACTGAAGCTTTCTTT. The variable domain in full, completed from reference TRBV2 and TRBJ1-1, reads EPEVTQTPSHQVTQMGQEVILRCVPISNHLYFYWYRQILGQKVEFLVSFYNNEISEKSEIFDDQFSVERPDGSNFTLKIRSTKLEDSAMYFCASHSNRNTEAFFGQGTRLTVV.

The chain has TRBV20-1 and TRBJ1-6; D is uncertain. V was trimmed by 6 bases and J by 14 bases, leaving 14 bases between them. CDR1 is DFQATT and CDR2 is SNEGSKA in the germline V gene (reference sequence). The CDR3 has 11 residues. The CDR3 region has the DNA TGCAGTGCGCCTACCGCGGGCACCCTCCACTTT. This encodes CSAPTAGTLHF.

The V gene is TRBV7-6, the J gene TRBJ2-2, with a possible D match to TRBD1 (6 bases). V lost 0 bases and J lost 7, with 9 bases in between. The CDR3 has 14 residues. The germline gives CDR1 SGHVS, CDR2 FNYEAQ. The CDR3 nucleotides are TGTGCCAGCAGCTTAGCTGGGACAAACGGGGAGCTGTTTTTT. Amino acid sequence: CASSLAGTNGELFF.

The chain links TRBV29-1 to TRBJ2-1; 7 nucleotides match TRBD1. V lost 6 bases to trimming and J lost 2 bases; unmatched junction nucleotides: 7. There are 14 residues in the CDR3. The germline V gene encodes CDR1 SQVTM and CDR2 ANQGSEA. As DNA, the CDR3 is TGCAGCGTCACCGGGACAGAGACCTACAATGAGCAGTTCTTC. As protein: CSVTGTETYNEQFF.

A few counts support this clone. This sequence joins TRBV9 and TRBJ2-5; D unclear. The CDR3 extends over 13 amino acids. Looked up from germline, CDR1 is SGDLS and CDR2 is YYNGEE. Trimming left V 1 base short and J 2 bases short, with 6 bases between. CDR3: CASSVLSQETQYF. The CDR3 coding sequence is TGTGCCAGCAGCGTATTATCGCAAGAGACCCAGTACTTC.

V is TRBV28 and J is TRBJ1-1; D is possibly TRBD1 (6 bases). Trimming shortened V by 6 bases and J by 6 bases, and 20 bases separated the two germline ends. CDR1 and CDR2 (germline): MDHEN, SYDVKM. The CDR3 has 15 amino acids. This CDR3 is CASRQGGSGASEAFF. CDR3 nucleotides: TGTGCCAGCAGACAAGGGGGTTCAGGGGCGTCTGAAGCTTTCTTT.

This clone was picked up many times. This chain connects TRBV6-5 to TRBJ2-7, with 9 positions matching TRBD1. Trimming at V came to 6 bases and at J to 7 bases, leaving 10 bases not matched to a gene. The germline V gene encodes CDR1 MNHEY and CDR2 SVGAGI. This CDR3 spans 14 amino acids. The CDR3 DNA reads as TGTGCCAGCAGGTCACAGGGGGCGCAAGGAGAGCAGTACGTC. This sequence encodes CASRSQGAQGEQYV.

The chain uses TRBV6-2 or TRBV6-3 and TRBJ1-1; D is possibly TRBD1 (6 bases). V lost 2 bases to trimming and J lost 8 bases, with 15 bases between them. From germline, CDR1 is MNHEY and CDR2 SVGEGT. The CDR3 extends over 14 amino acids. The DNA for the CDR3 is TGTGCCAGCAGTTACGCGGGGGCCGAACGAGAAGCTTTCTTT. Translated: CASSYAGAEREAFF.

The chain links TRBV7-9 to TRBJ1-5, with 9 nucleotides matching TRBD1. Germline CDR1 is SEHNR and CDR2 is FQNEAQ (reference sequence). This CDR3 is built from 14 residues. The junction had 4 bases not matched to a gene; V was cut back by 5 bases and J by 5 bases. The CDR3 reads CASSLQGADQPQHF. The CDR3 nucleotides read TGTGCCAGCAGCCTACAGGGGGCTGATCAGCCCCAGCATTTT.